The 11 T cell receptor beta chains below were found in one sample sequenced in a study of blood T cell repertoires in COVID-19. Clones were sequenced by immunoSEQ multiplex PCR, and TCRdb holds only the in-frame ones, with some missing. The sample records 300,000 to 400,000 clones, around 87% being singletons. The sequencing sample was made of peripheral blood. The receptor source for this set is a woman aged 60-75 years with COVID-19, enrolled during active disease.

V gene TRBV7-9 combines with J gene TRBJ1-2; unclear D gene. The CDR3 runs to 14 residues. Per germline, CDR1 SEHNR and CDR2 FQNEAQ (reference sequence). V shed 2 bases and J shed 2 bases, with 9 bases lying between them. Here the CDR3 DNA reads TGTGCCAGCAGCTTAAGCCTCCGAAACTATGGCTACACCTTC. As protein: CASSLSLRNYGYTF.

The chain links TRBV18 to TRBJ2-3; 7 bases map to TRBD1. The CDR3 runs 15 residues. Germline lookup yields CDR1 KGHSH and CDR2 LQKENI. Trimming removed 6 bases from V and 0 bases from J; junction bases left unmatched: 6. As DNA, the CDR3 is TGTGCCAGCTCCTTGGACAGGTCTAGCACAGATACGCAGTATTTT. Amino acid sequence: CASSLDRSSTDTQYF.

The chain has TRBV27 and TRBJ2-3; a possible D gene is TRBD2 (6 bases). V lost 5 bases to trimming and J lost 3 bases, with 18 bases between them. This CDR3 spans 16 amino acids. Germline CDR1 MNHEY, CDR2 SMNVEV (reference sequence). For the CDR3, the DNA is TGTGCCAGCAGTAAGGAGCGGACCCGGGGGACAGATACGCAGTATTTT. It specifies CASSKERTRGTDTQYF.

This clone showed up just a few times. The V and J genes are TRBV7-9 and TRBJ1-2; perhaps TRBD1 as D (6 bases). The germline CDR1 and CDR2 sequences are SEHNR and FQNEAQ (reference sequence). The CDR3 runs 14 residues. The V and J ends lost 2 bases and 8 bases respectively, with 15 bases between them. The DNA of the CDR3 is TGTGCCAGCAGCTTAAATAATCAGGGGATCGGCTACACCTTC. The encoded protein is CASSLNNQGIGYTF.

The chain combines TRBV15 with TRBJ2-7; a possible D gene is TRBD1 (7 bases). V was trimmed by 0 bases and J by 3 bases, leaving 18 bases between them. This CDR3 has 17 residues. CDR1 is LNHNV, CDR2 YYDKDF, per germline (reference sequence). CDR3 nucleotide sequence: TGTGCCACCAGCAGAGATCTCCCGAACAGGGGAGGCTACGAGCAGTACTTC. Protein sequence: CATSRDLPNRGGYEQYF.

The sample holds a few counts of this clone. This chain uses TRBV30 with TRBJ1-5; D unresolved. This CDR3 comprises 14 residues. The germline gives CDR1 GTSNPN, CDR2 SVGIG (reference sequence). Between the trimmed V and J ends, which lost 1 base and 0 bases, there was a span of 7 bases. The CDR3 DNA reads TGTGCCTGGAGTGAATTCAATAGCAATCAGCCCCAGCATTTT. Its translation: CAWSEFNSNQPQHF.

This chain joins TRBV5-1 and TRBJ2-1, with D maybe TRBD1 (6 bases). Germline CDR1 and CDR2: SGHRS and YFSETQ. This CDR3 spans 19 amino acids. Trimming removed 4 bases from V and 0 bases from J, with 23 bases in between. The CDR3 protein is CASSPFGTPQTDSYNEQFF. The CDR3 DNA is TGCGCCAGCAGCCCCTTCGGGACACCCCAAACTGACTCCTACAATGAGCAGTTCTTC.

The CDR3 nucleotides are TGTGCCAGCAGTGAAAGAATCACCGGGGTAGCCAAAAACATTCAGTACTTC. Protein sequence: CASSERITGVAKNIQYF. V and J are TRBV2 and TRBJ2-4; possible D gene TRBD2, 5 bases. Germline CDR1 is SNHLY and CDR2 is FYNNEI. The ends were cut back, 2 bases at V and 0 bases at J, with 14 bases in the middle. CDR3 length: 17 amino acids.

This sequence joins TRBV6-5 and TRBJ1-2; D is unclear. Trimming shortened V by 0 bases and J by 9 bases, and 8 bases separated the two germline ends. Germline V CDR1 and CDR2: MNHEY, SVGAGI. This CDR3 is built from 12 residues. The CDR3, as DNA: TGTGCCAGCAGTTACTCGATGAGCAGCTACACCTTC. Protein sequence: CASSYSMSSYTF.

The chain has TRBV5-4 and TRBJ1-1, with a weak D call TRBD1 (5 bases). This CDR3 is built from 15 residues. CDR1 and CDR2 (germline): SGHNT, YYREEE (reference sequence). Deletions cut 0 bases from V and 1 base from J, with 10 bases between. DNA for the CDR3: TGTGCCAGCAGCTTGGGGTACAGGACGAACACTGAAGCTTTCTTT. Translating it yields CASSLGYRTNTEAFF.

The chain is built from TRBV5-1 and TRBJ1-4, with D unclear. Trimming cost V 5 bases and J 6 bases, with 14 bases left between them. Per the germline V gene, CDR1 is SGHRS and CDR2 is YFSETQ. The CDR3 has 14 amino acids. CDR3 nucleotides: TGCGCCAGCAGTTTACGAGGGTTGGATGAAAAACTGTTTTTT. Translation gives CASSLRGLDEKLFF.